This T cell receptor (beta chain) stems from a study of shared clonotypes between healthy human individuals. Turning to this clone: Its antigen remains unidentified.

Replicate PCRs from sorted subsets contained about 0.2 ug DNA, which is approximately 30,000 T cell genomes. Per the study methods: ImmunoSEQ output lacked quality scores and full-length reads, limiting matched filtering. Some clones are missing from TCRdb's copy, which holds only in-frame ones; the method was immunoSEQ multiplex PCR. V, J and clone size reflect that table, while D and trimming were determined from the DNA. Here the sample spans approximately 2.5 million clones, over 85% being singletons. Both subsets, CD45RA+ naive and CD45RA-negative memory, were split from the CD4+ cells. Germline lookup yields CDR1 SGHRS and CDR2 YFSETQ. This CDR3 spans 14 amino acids. With 0 bases removed from V and 4 bases from J, the gap between germline ends came to 7 bases. Broader study findings: Researchers found naive subsets generally carried larger estimated richness than memory subsets.

What was sequenced was naive CD4+ T cells from PBMCs. Regarding subset: CD45RA+ positively selected. This rearrangement joins TRBV5-1 to TRBJ1-4, with D uncertain. This TCR derives from a man younger than 35 in good health. Some clones in this sample may be carry-over from other donors' samples. The CDR3 DNA is TGCGCCAGCAGCTTGGGAATGAGTAATGAAAAACTGTTTTTT. It codes for CASSLGMSNEKLFF.